This paragraph reports one T cell receptor (beta chain). Its antigen remains unidentified. This sample was included in a study of shared clonotypes between healthy human individuals. At the level of the study: There were three CD4 naive, three CD4 memory, two CD8 naive and one CD8 memory plates per donor. The study, taken as a whole, reports: Memory subsets generally showed lower estimated richness than naive subsets.

The CDR3 sequence is 14 residues long. The germline V gene encodes CDR1 MGHDK and CDR2 SYGVNS. CD45RO-negative cells were positively selected for CCR7, leaving out terminally differentiated effector memory CD45RA+ cells. The study enrolled healthy HIV-negative adults without recent acute infections or vaccinations as donors. Libraries were prepared by immunoSEQ multiplex PCR; TCRdb keeps only in-frame clonotypes and omits some of them. Of approximately 650,000 clones detected, roughly 95% appear once; the ten largest clones hold 0.1% to 0.11%. Sequenced: naive CD8+ T cells sorted from blood. The chain joins TRBV25-1 to TRBJ2-5; D gene ambiguous. Judging by the DNA end, TRBJ2-7 fits better; the J call may be wrong. The receptor was isolated from a woman aged 30 to 39 in good health. The DNA of the CDR3 is TGTGCCAGCAGTCTTACAGAGGACCCCCTCGAGCAGTACTTC. It codes for CASSLTEDPLEQYF.